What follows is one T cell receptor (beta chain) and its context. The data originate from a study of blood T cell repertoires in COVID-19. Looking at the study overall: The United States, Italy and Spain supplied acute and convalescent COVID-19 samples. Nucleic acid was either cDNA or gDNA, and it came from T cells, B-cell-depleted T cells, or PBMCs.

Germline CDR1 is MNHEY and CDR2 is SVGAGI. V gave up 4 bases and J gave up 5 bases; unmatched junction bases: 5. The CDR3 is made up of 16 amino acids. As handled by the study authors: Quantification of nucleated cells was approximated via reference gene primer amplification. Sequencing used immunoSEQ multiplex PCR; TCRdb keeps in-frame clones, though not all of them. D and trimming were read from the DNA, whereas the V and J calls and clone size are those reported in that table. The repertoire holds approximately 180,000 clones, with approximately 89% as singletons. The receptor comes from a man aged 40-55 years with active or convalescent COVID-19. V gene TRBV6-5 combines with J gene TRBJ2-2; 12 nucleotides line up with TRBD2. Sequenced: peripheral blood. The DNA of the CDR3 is TGTGCCAGCAGTTCCCTAGCGGGGGGGAGGACCGGGGAGCTGTTTTTT. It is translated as CASSSLAGGRTGELFF.